These T cell receptor beta chains were read from a single sample in a study of T cell responses to AZD1222 COVID-19 vaccine. Produced via immunoSEQ multiplex PCR; TCRdb's table is partial and in-frame only. The sample holds around 160,000 clones, around 91% seen once. The input for sequencing was peripheral blood, taken on day 0 of AZD1222 vaccination. The receptors were sampled from an adult in good health. The CDR3 runs from the conserved cysteine through the conserved F or W. Fields, in order: D gene, V gene, J gene, clone size, CDR3 protein, CDR3 DNA. The D gene is left open where the match is weak. Expanded clones get a size class; other rows say once, few or many, or leave the size out.

-	TRBV6-5	TRBJ2-1	-	CASSTTYNEQFF	TGTGCCAGCAGTACTACATACAATGAGCAGTTCTTC
-	TRBV11-2	TRBJ2-7	-	CASTLEGSSYEQYF	TGTGCCAGCACCTTGGAGGGGAGCTCCTACGAGCAGTACTTC
-	TRBV9	TRBJ2-2	-	CASSAPSASFTGELFF	TGTGCCAGCAGCGCCCCTAGCGCCAGCTTCACCGGGGAGCTGTTTTTT
-	TRBV3-1/TRBV3-2	TRBJ2-7	-	CASSLSVPGYEQYF	TGTGCCAGCAGCCTCTCGGTACCTGGCTACGAGCAGTACTTC
-	TRBV2	TRBJ2-7	-	CASSEASYEQYF	TGTGCCAGCAGTGAAGCGTCCTACGAGCAGTACTTC
-	TRBV7-7	TRBJ2-1	-	CASSSGDEQFF	TGTGCCAGCAGCTCCGGGGATGAGCAGTTCTTC
TRBD1	TRBV7-2	TRBJ2-7	-	CASSLAGQGGYEQYF	TGTGCCAGCAGCTTAGCGGGACAGGGCGGGTACGAGCAGTACTTC
TRBD1	TRBV9	TRBJ1-6	-	CASSPGTGRSPLHF	TGTGCCAGCAGCCCAGGGACAGGGCGATCACCCCTCCACTTT
-	TRBV9	TRBJ1-1	-	CASSVSGANTEAFF	TGTGCCAGCAGCGTATCAGGGGCGAACACTGAAGCTTTCTTT
TRBD2	TRBV10-3	TRBJ2-7	-	CAILTSGSNEQYF	TGTGCCATCTTGACTAGCGGGAGCAACGAGCAGTACTTC
-	TRBV2	TRBJ2-5	-	CASSEYYQETQYF	TGTGCCAGCAGTGAGTACTATCAAGAGACCCAGTACTTC
TRBD1	TRBV4-3	TRBJ2-1	few	CASSRSWTGGNEQFF	TGCGCCAGCAGCCGGAGTTGGACAGGGGGCAATGAGCAGTTCTTC
TRBD1	TRBV5-4	TRBJ1-1	-	CASSLGTGLTEAFF	TGTGCCAGCAGCTTAGGGACAGGGTTGACTGAAGCTTTCTTT
TRBD1	TRBV6-5	TRBJ2-7	-	CASSKTGAYEQYF	TGTGCCAGCAGTAAGACAGGGGCCTACGAGCAGTACTTC
-	TRBV28	TRBJ1-4	-	CATLRGAGEKLFF	TGTGCCACCCTTAGGGGGGCGGGTGAAAAACTGTTTTTT
TRBD2	TRBV4-2	TRBJ2-1	-	CASSQDLWLAGLGSSYNEQFF	TGTGCCAGCAGCCAAGATCTGTGGCTAGCGGGGCTGGGAAGCTCCTACAATGAGCAGTTCTTC
TRBD2	TRBV5-1	TRBJ2-5	-	CASHGNQLAGGYETQYF	TGCGCCAGCCACGGGAACCAACTAGCGGGGGGGTATGAGACCCAGTACTTC
-	TRBV19	TRBJ1-5	-	CASTQFGSLEPQHF	TGTGCCAGTACTCAGTTTGGCAGCCTCGAGCCCCAGCATTTT
-	TRBV4-3	TRBJ2-2	-	CASSQDWEVSGELFF	TGCGCCAGCAGCCAAGATTGGGAAGTATCCGGGGAGCTGTTTTTT
-	TRBV19	TRBJ1-2	-	CASRAGDGYTF	TGTGCCAGTAGAGCCGGAGATGGCTACACCTTC
-	TRBV4-1	TRBJ2-1	once	CASSQWAGRPDNEQFF	TGCGCCAGCAGCCAATGGGCGGGGCGTCCGGACAATGAGCAGTTCTTC
-	TRBV7-2	TRBJ1-1	-	CASTKLQRNTEAFF	TGTGCCAGCACTAAACTACAGAGGAACACTGAAGCTTTCTTT
-	TRBV19	TRBJ1-1	-	CASSIYFWEGLDTEAFF	TGTGCCAGTAGTATTTACTTCTGGGAAGGGTTGGACACTGAAGCTTTCTTT
-	TRBV20-1	TRBJ1-5	-	CQAGNQPQHF	TGCCAGGCAGGAAATCAGCCCCAGCATTTT
-	TRBV19	TRBJ1-1	-	CASSTPDRRNTEAFF	TGTGCCAGTAGTACCCCAGACAGGAGGAACACTGAAGCTTTCTTT
-	TRBV7-3	TRBJ1-2	once	CASSLGADYGYTF	TGTGCCAGCAGCTTAGGGGCAGACTATGGCTACACCTTC
-	TRBV30	TRBJ1-1	-	CAWVGLTNTEAFF	TGTGCCTGGGTCGGACTTACTAACACTGAAGCTTTCTTT
-	TRBV7-6	TRBJ1-6	-	CASSPGRGRSFSPLHF	TGTGCCAGCAGCCCGGGACGGGGACGGTCATTTTCACCCCTCCACTTT
TRBD1	TRBV27	TRBJ2-5	-	CASRKQGLRQETQYF	TGTGCCAGCAGAAAACAGGGGCTCCGCCAAGAGACCCAGTACTTC
-	TRBV18	TRBJ1-6	-	CASSPQTGSSPLHF	TGTGCCAGCTCACCCCAAACAGGAAGCTCACCCCTCCACTTT
TRBD2	TRBV7-9	TRBJ2-3	-	CASSFATSGSSDTQYF	TGTGCCAGCAGCTTTGCGACTAGCGGGAGTTCAGATACGCAGTATTTT
-	TRBV12-3/TRBV12-4	TRBJ2-5	-	CASSLAGAETQYF	TGTGCCAGCAGTTTGGCTGGCGCAGAGACCCAGTACTTC
TRBD1	TRBV3-1/TRBV3-2	TRBJ2-1	-	CASSYGQGSSGFF	TGTGCCAGCAGCTACGGACAGGGATCCTCTGGGTTCTTC
TRBD1	TRBV4-3	TRBJ1-6	-	CASSQTGTPGDSPLHF	TGCGCCAGCAGCCAGACAGGGACCCCAGGGGATTCACCCCTCCACTTT
-	TRBV28	TRBJ2-1	-	CASRVDNEQFF	TGTGCCAGCAGGGTGGACAATGAGCAGTTCTTC
-	TRBV24-1	TRBJ1-5	-	CATSDIGSDRTQHF	TGTGCCACCAGTGACATTGGTAGCGACCGTACCCAGCATTTT
-	TRBV6-5	TRBJ1-1	once	CAGGWGTEAFF	TGTGCCGGGGGTTGGGGCACTGAAGCTTTCTTT
-	TRBV19	TRBJ2-3	-	CASTADYLADTQYF	TGTGCCAGTACCGCGGACTATTTGGCAGATACGCAGTATTTT
-	TRBV2	TRBJ2-1	-	CASGDGGSEQFF	TGTGCCAGCGGTGACGGTGGGTCGGAGCAGTTCTTC
TRBD1	TRBV27	TRBJ1-5	-	CASSDREAQPQHF	TGTGCCAGCAGTGACAGGGAAGCACAGCCCCAGCATTTT